This TCR beta chain was recovered during a study of blood T cell repertoires in COVID-19. Study at large: T cells, B-cell-depleted T cells, or PBMCs provided the cDNA or gDNA that served as material.

Trimming removed 4 bases at V and 1 base at J, with 10 bases between. This CDR3 comprises 15 residues. Germline V lookup: CDR1 LGHDT, CDR2 YNNKEL (reference sequence). Profiling relied on immunoSEQ multiplex PCR, and the TCRdb table lists in-frame clones only, not all of them. The sample has about 120,000 clones, 65% to 90% seen once. Sequencing was done on a sample of peripheral blood. The TCR comes from a man older than 75 with acute or convalescent COVID-19. The V and J genes are TRBV3-1 (or the pseudogene TRBV3-2) and TRBJ2-2; possibly TRBD1 for D (6 bases). The CDR3 region is CASSPMTGNTGELFF. In DNA form, the CDR3 reads TGTGCCAGCAGCCCGATGACAGGGAACACCGGGGAGCTGTTTTTT.